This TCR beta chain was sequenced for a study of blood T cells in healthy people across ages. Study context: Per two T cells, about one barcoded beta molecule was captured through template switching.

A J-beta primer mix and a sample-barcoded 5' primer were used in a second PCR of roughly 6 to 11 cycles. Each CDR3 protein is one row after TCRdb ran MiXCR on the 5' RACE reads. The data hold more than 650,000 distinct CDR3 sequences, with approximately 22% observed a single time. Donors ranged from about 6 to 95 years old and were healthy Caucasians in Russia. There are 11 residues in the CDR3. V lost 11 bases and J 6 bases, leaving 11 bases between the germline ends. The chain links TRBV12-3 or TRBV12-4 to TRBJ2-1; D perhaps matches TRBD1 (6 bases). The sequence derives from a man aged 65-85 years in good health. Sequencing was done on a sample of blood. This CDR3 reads CAVRGGNEQFF. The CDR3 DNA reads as TGTGCCGTCCGAGGGGGCAATGAGCAGTTCTTC.